This TCR beta chain was profiled in a study of T cell responses to AZD1222 COVID-19 vaccine. Study conclusions and caveats: Seropositive AZD1222 recipients at baseline numbered only five or six. It should be noted that donors were predominantly white British and more often female, and clonal diversity was possibly underestimated.

Comments on this clone: What it recognizes is unknown.

Sequencing used immunoSEQ multiplex PCR; TCRdb keeps in-frame clones, though not all of them. The top ten hold roughly 6% of the sample, which has some 200,000 clones, just under 90% seen once. The V gene's germline CDR1 is SEHNR and CDR2 FQNEAQ (reference sequence). The ends were cut back, 5 bases at V and 8 bases at J, with 18 bases in the middle. This CDR3 has 14 amino acids. This clonotype was sampled from an adult in good health. Specimen: peripheral blood, collected on day 0 of AZD1222 vaccination. The chain joins TRBV7-9 to TRBJ1-2; no firm D call. This CDR3 reads CASSDHTSRGGYTF. The CDR3 DNA reads TGTGCCAGCAGCGATCACACATCCCGAGGAGGCTACACCTTC.